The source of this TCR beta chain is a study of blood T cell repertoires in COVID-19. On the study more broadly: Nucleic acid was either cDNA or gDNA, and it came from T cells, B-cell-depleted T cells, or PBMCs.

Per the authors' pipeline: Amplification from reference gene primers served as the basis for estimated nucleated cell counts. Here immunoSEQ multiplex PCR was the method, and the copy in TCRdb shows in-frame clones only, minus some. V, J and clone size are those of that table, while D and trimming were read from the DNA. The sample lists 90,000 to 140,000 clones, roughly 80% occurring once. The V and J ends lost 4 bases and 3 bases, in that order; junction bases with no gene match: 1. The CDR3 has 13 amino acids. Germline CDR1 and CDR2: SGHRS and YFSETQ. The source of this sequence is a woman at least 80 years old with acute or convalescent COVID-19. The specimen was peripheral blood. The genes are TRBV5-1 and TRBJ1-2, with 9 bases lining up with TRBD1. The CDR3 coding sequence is TGCGCCAGCAGCAGGGACAGGGACTATGGCTACACCTTC. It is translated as CASSRDRDYGYTF.